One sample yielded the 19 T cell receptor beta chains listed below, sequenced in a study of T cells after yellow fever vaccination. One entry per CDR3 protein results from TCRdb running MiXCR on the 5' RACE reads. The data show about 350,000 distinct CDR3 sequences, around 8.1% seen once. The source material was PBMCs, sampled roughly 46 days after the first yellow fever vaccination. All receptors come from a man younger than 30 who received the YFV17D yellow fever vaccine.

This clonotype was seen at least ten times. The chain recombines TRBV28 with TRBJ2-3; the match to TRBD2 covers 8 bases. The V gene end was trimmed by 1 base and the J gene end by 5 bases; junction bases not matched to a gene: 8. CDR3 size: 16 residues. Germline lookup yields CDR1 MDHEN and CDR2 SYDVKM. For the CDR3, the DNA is TGTGCCAGCAGTTTATCGGGGGGGACGGGAGAAGATACGCAGTATTTT. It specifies CASSLSGGTGEDTQYF.

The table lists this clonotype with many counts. In DNA form, the CDR3 reads TGTGCCAGCAGCTTATCTCCCAATGAAGCTTTCTTT. Residues: CASSLSPNEAFF. The chain combines TRBV7-9 with TRBJ1-1; the D is unclear. The CDR3 runs 12 residues. Germline assignment: CDR1 SEHNR and CDR2 FQNEAQ (reference sequence). Trimming pared 2 bases from V and 7 bases from J, leaving 8 bases between.

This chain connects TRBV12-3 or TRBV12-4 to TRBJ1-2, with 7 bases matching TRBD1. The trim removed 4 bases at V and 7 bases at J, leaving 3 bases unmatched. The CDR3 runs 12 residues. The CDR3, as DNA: TGTGCCAGCAGTTCGACAGGGCTTGGCTACACCTTC. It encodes CASSSTGLGYTF.

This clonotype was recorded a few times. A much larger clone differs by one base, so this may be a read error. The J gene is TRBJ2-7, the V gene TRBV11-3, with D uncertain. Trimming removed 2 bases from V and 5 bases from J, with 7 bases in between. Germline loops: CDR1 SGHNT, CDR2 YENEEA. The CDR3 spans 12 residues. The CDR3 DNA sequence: TGTGCCAGCAGCTTAAAGGGCCACGAGCAGTACTTC. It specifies CASSLKGHEQYF.

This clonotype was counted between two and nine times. The CDR3 loop reads CASSLSAFLNYGYTF. The CDR3 bases are TGTGCCAGTAGCCTTTCTGCCTTCCTCAACTATGGCTACACCTTC. The rearrangement links TRBV19 to TRBJ1-2, with no clear D. Germline V lookup: CDR1 LNHDA, CDR2 SQIVND (reference sequence). The CDR3 is 15 amino acids. V was pared by 6 bases and J by 2 bases, with 16 bases between.

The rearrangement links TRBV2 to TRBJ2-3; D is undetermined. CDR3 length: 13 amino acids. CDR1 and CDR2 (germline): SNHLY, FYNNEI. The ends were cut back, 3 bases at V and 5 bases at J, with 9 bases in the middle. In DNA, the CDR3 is TGTGCCAGCAGTGACGACCCGGGAGATACGCAGTATTTT. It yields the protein CASSDDPGDTQYF. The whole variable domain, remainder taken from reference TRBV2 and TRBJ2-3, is EPEVTQTPSHQVTQMGQEVILRCVPISNHLYFYWYRQILGQKVEFLVSFYNNEISEKSEIFDDQFSVERPDGSNFTLKIRSTKLEDSAMYFCASSDDPGDTQYFGPGTRLTVL.

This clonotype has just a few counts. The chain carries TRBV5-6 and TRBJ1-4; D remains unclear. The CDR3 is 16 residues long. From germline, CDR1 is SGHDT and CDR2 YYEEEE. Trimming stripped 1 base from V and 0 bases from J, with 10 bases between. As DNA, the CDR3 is TGTGCCAGCAGCTTGTTGCAGCTATCAACTAATGAAAAACTGTTTTTT. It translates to CASSLLQLSTNEKLFF.

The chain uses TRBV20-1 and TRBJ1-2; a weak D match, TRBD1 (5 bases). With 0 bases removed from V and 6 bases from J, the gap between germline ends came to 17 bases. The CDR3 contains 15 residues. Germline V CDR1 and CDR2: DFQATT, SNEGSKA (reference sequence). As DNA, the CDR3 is TGCAGTGCTAGAGACGGGGGACGATTAAGAGATGGCTACACCTTC. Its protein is CSARDGGRLRDGYTF.

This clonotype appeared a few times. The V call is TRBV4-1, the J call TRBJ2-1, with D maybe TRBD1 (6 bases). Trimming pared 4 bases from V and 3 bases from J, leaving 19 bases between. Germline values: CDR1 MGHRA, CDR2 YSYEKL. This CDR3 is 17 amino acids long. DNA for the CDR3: TGCGCCAGCAGCCCCCTGGGGGTGGCAGGGGTCTACAATGAGCAGTTCTTC. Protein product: CASSPLGVAGVYNEQFF.

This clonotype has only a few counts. This chain's CDR3 is CAISGQSGGALNEQFF. The CDR3 DNA reads as TGTGCCATCAGTGGCCAAAGCGGGGGGGCCCTGAATGAGCAGTTCTTC. This sequence joins TRBV10-3 and TRBJ2-1; 10 bases align to TRBD2. The V gene's germline CDR1 is ENHRY and CDR2 SYGVKD. The CDR3 loop spans 16 amino acids. J lost 7 bases, V lost 4 bases, and 10 bases had no gene match.

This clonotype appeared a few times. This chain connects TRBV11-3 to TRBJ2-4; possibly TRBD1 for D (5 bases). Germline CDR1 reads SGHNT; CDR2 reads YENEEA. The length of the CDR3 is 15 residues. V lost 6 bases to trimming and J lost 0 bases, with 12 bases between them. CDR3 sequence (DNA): TGTGCCAGCAGTTTTAAGGGGCTAGCCAAAAACATTCAGTACTTC. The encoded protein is CASSFKGLAKNIQYF.

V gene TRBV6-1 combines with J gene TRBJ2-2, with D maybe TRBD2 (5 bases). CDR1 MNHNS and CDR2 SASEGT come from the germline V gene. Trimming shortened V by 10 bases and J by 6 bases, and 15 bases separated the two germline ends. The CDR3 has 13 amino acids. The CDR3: CATSKGEAGELFF. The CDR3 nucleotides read TGTGCCACCTCAAAGGGAGAAGCCGGGGAGCTGTTTTTT.

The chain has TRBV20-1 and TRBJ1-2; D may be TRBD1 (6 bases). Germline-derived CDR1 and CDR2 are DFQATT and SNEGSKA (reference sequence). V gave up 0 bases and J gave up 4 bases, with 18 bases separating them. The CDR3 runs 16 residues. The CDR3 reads CSARDQTGGRGYGYTF. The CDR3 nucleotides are TGCAGTGCTAGAGATCAGACGGGGGGCCGGGGCTATGGCTACACCTTC.

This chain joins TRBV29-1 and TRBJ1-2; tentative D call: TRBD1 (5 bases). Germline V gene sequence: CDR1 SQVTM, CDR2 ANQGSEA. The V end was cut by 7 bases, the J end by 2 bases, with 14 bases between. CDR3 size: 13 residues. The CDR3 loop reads CSAVRDRNYGYTF. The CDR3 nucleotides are TGCAGCGCGGTGAGGGACCGGAACTATGGCTACACCTTC.

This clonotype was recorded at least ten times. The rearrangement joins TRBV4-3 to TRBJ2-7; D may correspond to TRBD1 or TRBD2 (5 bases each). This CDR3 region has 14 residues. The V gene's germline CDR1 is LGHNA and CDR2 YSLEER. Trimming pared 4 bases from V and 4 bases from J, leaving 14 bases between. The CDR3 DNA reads TGCGCCAGCAGCCCCCGGGACGGGACGTACGAGCAGTACTTC. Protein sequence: CASSPRDGTYEQYF.

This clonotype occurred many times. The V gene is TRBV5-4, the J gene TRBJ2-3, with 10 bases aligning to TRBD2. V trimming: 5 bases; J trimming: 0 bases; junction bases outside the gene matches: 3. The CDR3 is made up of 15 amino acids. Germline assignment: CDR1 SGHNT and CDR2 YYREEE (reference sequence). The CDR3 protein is CASSSTSGSTDTQYF. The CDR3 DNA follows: TGTGCCAGCAGTTCGACTAGCGGGAGCACAGATACGCAGTATTTT. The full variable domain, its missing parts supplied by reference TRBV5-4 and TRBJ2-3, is ETGVTQSPTHLIKTRGQQVTLRCSSQSGHNTVSWYQQALGQGPQFIFQYYREEENGRGNFPPRFSGLQFPNYSSELNVNALELDDSALYLCASSSTSGSTDTQYFGPGTRLTVL.

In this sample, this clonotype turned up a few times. The CDR3 loop is CASSGLRRVSSYNEQFF. The CDR3 coding sequence is TGTGCCAGCAGTGGGTTACGCAGGGTGAGCTCCTACAATGAGCAGTTCTTC. The V call is TRBV2, the J call TRBJ2-1, with D tentatively TRBD1 (5 bases). The CDR3 is made up of 17 amino acids. Germline V lookup: CDR1 SNHLY, CDR2 FYNNEI. V was cut by 4 bases and J by 0 bases, with 16 bases left in between.

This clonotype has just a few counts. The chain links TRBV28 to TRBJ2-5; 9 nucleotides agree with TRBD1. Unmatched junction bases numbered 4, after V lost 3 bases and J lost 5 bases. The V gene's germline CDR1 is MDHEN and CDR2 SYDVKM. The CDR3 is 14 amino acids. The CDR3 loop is CASSLDRGGETQYF. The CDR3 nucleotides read TGTGCCAGCAGTTTGGACAGGGGTGGTGAGACCCAGTACTTC.

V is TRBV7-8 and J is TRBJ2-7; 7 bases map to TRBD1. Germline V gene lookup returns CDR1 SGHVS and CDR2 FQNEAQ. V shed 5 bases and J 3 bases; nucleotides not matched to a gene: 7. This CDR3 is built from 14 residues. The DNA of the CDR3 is TGTGCCAGCAGCCCGTTGGGGACAGACTACGAGCAGTACGTC. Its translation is CASSPLGTDYEQYV.